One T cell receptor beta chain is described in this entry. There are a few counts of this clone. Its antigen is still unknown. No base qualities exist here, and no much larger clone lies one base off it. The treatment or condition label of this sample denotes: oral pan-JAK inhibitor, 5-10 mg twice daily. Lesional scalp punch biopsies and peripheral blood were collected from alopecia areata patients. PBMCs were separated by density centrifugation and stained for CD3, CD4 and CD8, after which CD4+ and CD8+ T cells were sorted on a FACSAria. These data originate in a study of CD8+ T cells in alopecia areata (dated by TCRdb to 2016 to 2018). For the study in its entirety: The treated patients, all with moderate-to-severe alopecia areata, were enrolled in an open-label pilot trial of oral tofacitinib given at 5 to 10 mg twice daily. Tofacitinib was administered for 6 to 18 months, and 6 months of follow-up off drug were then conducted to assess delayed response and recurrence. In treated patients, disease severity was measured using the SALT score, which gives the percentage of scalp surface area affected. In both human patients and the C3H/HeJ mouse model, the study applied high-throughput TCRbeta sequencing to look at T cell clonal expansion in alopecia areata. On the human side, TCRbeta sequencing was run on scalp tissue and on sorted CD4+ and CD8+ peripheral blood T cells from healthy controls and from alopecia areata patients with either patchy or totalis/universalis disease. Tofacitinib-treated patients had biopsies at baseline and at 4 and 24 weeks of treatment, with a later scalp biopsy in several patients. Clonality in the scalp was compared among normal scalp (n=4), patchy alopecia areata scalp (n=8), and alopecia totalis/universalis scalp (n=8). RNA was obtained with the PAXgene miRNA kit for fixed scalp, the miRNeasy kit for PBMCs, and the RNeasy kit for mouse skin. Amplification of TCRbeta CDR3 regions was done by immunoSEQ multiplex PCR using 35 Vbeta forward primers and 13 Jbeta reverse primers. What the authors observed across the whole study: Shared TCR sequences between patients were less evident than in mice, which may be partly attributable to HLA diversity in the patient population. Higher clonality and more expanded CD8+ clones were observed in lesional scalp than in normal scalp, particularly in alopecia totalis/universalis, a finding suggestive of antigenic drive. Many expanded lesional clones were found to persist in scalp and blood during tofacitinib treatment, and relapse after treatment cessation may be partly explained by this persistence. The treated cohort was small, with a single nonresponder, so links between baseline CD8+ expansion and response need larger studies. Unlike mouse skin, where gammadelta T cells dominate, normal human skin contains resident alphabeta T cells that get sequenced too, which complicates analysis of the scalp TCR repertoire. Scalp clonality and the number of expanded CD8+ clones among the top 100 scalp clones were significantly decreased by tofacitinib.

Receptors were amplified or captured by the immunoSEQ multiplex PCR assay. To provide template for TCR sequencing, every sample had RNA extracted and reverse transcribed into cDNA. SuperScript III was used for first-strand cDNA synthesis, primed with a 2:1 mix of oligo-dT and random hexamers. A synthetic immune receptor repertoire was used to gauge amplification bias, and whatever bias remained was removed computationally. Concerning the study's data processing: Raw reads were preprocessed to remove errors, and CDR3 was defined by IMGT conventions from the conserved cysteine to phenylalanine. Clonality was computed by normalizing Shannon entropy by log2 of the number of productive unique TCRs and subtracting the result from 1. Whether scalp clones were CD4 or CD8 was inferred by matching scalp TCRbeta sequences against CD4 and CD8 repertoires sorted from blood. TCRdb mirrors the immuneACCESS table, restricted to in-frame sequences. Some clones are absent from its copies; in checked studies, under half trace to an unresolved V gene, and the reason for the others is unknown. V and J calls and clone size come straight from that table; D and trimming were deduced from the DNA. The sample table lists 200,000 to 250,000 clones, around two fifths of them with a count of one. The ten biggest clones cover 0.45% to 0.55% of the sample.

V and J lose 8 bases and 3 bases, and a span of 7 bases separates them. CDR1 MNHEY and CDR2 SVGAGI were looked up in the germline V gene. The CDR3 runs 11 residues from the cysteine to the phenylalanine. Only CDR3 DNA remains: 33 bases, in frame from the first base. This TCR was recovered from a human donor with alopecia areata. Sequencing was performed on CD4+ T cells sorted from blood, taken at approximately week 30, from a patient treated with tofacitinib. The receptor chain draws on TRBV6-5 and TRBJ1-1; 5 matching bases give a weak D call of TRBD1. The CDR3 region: CASLGDTEAFF. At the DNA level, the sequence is TGTGCCAGCTTAGGGGACACTGAAGCTTTCTTT.